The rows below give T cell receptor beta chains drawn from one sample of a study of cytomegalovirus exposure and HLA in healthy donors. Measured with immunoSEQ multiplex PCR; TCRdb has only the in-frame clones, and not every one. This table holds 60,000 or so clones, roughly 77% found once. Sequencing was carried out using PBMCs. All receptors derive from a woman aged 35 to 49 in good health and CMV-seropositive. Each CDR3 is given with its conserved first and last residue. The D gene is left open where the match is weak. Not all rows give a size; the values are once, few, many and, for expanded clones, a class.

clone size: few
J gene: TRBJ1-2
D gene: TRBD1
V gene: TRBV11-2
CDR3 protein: CASSLQTGIDGYTF
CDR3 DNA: TGTGCCAGCAGCCTCCAGACAGGGATAGATGGCTACACCTTC

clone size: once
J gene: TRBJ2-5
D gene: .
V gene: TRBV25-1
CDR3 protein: CASGIGTLQETQYF
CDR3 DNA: TGTGCCAGCGGTATCGGGACACTTCAAGAGACCCAGTACTTC

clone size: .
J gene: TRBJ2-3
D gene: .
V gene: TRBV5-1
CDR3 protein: CASSLGAGIVTDTQYF
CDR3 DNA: TGCGCCAGCAGCCTAGGGGCAGGGATTGTAACAGATACGCAGTATTTT

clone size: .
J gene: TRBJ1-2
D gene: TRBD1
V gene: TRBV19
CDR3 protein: CASRPQGAQNYGYTF
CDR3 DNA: TGTGCCAGTAGACCCCAGGGGGCGCAAAACTATGGCTACACCTTC

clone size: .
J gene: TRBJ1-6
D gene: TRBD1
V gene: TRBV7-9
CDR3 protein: CASSLEDRDYNSPLHF
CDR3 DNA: TGTGCCAGCAGCTTAGAGGACAGGGACTATAATTCACCCCTCCACTTT

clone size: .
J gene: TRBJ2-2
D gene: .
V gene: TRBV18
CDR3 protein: CASSPQPADTGELFF
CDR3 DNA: TGTGCCAGCTCACCACAACCAGCGGACACCGGGGAGCTGTTTTTT

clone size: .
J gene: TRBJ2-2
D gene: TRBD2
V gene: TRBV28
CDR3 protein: CASSPPPGLAIATGELFF
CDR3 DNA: TGTGCCAGCAGTCCGCCACCTGGACTAGCGATTGCTACCGGGGAGCTGTTTTTT

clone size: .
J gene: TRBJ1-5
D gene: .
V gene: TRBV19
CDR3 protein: CASSATGNGNQPQHF
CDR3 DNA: TGTGCCAGTAGTGCCACAGGGAACGGCAATCAGCCCCAGCATTTT

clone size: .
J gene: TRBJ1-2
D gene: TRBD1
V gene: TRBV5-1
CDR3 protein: CASSTEGQGIYGYTF
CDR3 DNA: TGCGCCAGCAGCACGGAGGGACAGGGGATTTATGGCTACACCTTC

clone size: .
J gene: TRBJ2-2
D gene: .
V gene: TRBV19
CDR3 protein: CATRYTGELFF
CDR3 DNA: TGTGCCACGCGTTACACCGGGGAGCTGTTTTTT

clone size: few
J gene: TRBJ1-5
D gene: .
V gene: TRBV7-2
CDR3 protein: CASRFTSQGNQPQHF
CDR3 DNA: TGTGCCAGCAGGTTTACATCCCAGGGGAATCAGCCCCAGCATTTT

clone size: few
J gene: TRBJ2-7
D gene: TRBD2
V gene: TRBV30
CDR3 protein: CAFEVAGRAYEQYF
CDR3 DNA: TGTGCCTTTGAGGTGGCAGGGAGGGCATACGAGCAGTACTTC

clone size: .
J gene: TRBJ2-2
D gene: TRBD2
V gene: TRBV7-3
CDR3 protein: CASSPGGGADTGELFF
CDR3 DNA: TGTGCCAGCAGCCCTGGCGGGGGGGCGGACACCGGGGAGCTGTTTTTT

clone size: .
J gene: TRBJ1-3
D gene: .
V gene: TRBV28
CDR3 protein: CASSLARGLSGNTIYF
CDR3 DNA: TGTGCCAGCAGCCTTGCCAGGGGATTATCGGGAAACACCATATATTTT

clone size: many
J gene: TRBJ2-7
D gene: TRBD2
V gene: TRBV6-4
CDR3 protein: CASSDSTSGSYEQYF
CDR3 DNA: TGTGCCAGCAGTGACTCGACTAGCGGATCCTACGAGCAGTACTTC

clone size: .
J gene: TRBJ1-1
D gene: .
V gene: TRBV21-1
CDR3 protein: CASSRWGQYTEAFF
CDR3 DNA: TGTGCCAGCAGCAGATGGGGACAGTACACTGAAGCTTTCTTT

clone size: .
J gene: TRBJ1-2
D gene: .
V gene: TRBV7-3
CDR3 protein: CASSQTQGGVYGYTF
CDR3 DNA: TGTGCCAGCAGCCAAACCCAGGGAGGGGTCTATGGCTACACCTTC

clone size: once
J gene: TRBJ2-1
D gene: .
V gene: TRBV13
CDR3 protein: CASSWRGNEQFF
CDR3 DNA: TGTGCCAGCAGTTGGAGAGGCAATGAGCAGTTCTTC

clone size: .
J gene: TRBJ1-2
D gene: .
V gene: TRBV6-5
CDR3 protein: CASSDLEGLHGYTF
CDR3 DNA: TGTGCCAGCAGTGATCTGGAGGGACTTCATGGCTACACCTTC

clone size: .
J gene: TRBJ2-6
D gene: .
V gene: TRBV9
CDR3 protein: CATNSRGAGADVLTF
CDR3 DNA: TGTGCCACCAACTCCAGGGGTGCTGGGGCCGACGTCCTGACTTTC

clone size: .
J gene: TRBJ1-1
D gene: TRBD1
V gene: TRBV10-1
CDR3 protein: CASSYLRDRGLAEAFF
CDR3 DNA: TGCGCCAGCAGTTACCTCCGGGACAGGGGGCTCGCTGAAGCTTTCTTT